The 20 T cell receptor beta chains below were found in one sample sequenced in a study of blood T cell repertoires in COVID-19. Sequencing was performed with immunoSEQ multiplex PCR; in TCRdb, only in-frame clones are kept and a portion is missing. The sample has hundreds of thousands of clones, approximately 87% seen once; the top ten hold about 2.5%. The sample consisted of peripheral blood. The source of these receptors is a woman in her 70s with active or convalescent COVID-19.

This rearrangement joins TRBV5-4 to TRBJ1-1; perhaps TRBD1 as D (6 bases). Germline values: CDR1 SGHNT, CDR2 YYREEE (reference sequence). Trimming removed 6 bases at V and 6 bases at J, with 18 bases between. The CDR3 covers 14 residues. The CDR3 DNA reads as TGTGCCAGCAACTCTCCCTCGGGACATCCTGAAGCTTTCTTT. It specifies CASNSPSGHPEAFF. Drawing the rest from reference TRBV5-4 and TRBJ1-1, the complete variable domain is ETGVTQSPTHLIKTRGQQVTLRCSSQSGHNTVSWYQQALGQGPQFIFQYYREEENGRGNFPPRFSGLQFPNYSSELNVNALELDDSALYLCASNSPSGHPEAFFGQGTRLTVV.

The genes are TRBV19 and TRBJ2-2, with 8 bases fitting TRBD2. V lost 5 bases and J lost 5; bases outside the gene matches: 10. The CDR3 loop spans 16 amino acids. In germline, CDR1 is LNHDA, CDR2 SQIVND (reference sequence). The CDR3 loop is CASSRSSGGVTGELFF. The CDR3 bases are TGTGCCAGTAGTCGCTCGAGCGGGGGAGTTACCGGGGAGCTGTTTTTT. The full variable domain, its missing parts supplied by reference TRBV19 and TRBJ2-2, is DGGITQSPKYLFRKEGQNVTLSCEQNLNHDAMYWYRQDPGQGLRLIYYSQIVNDFQKGDIAEGYSVSREKKESFPLTVTSAQKNPTAFYLCASSRSSGGVTGELFFGEGSRLTVL.

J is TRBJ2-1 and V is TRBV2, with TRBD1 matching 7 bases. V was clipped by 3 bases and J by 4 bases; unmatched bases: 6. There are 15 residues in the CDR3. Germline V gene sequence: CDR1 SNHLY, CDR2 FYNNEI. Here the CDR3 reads CASSDTGQLYNEQFF. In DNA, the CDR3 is TGTGCCAGCAGTGACACGGGACAGCTTTACAATGAGCAGTTCTTC. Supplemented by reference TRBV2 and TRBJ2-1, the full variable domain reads EPEVTQTPSHQVTQMGQEVILRCVPISNHLYFYWYRQILGQKVEFLVSFYNNEISEKSEIFDDQFSVERPDGSNFTLKIRSTKLEDSAMYFCASSDTGQLYNEQFFGPGTRLTVL.

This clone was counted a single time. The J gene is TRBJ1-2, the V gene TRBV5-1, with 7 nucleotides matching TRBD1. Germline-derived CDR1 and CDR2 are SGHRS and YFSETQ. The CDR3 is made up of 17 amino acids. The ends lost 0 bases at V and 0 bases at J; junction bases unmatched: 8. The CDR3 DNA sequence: TGCGCCAGCAGCTTGGGTGGGACAGCCTCTACTAACTATGGCTACACCTTC. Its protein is CASSLGGTASTNYGYTF.

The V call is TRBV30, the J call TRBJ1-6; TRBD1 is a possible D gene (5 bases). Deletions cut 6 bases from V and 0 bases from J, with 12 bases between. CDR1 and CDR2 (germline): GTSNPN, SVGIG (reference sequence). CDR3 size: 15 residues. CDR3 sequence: CACQGIGSYNSPLHF. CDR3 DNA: TGTGCCTGCCAGGGAATTGGCTCCTATAATTCACCCCTCCACTTT.

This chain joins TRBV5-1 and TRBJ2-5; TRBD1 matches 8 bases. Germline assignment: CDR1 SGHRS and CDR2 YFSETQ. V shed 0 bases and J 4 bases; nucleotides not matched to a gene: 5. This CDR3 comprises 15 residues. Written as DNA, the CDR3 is TGCGCCAGCAGCTTGGCCTTAACAGGGGGAGAGACCCAGTACTTC. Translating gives CASSLALTGGETQYF.

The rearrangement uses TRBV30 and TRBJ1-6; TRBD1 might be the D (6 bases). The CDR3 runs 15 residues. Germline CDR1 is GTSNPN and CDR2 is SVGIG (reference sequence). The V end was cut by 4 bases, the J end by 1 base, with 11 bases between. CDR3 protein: CAWNRAGSYNSPLHF. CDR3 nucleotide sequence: TGTGCCTGGAACAGGGCCGGGTCCTATAATTCACCCCTCCACTTT.

The DNA of the CDR3 is TGTGCCAGCAGTTTATCGCTACCGGGGGAGGCAGGGACCTCCTACGAGCAGTACTTC. Residues: CASSLSLPGEAGTSYEQYF. The chain has TRBV27 and TRBJ2-7, with a tentative D call TRBD2 (6 bases). V gave up 0 bases and J gave up 0 bases, with 21 bases separating them. The germline gives CDR1 MNHEY, CDR2 SMNVEV (reference sequence). The CDR3 spans 19 residues.

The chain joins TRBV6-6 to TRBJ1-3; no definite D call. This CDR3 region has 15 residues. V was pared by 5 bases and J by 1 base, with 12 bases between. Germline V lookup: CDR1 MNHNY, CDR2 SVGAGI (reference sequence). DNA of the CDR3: TGTGCCAGCAGTGCATATGCGGAATCTGGAAACACCATATATTTT. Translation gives CASSAYAESGNTIYF.

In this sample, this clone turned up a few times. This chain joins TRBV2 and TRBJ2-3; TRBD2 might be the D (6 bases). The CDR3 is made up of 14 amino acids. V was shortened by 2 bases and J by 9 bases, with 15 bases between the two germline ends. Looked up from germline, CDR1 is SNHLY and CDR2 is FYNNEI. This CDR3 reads CASSETRLARTQYF. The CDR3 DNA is TGTGCCAGCAGTGAAACCCGCCTAGCGCGGACGCAGTATTTT.

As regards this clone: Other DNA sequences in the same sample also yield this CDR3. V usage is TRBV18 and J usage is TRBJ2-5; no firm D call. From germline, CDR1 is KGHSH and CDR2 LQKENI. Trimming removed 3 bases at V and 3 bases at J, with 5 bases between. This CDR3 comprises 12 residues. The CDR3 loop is CASSPYKETQYF. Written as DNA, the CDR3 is TGTGCCAGCTCACCCTATAAAGAGACCCAGTACTTC. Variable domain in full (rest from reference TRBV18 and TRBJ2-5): NAGVMQNPRHLVRRRGQEARLRCSPMKGHSHVYWYRQLPEEGLKFMVYLQKENIIDESGMPKERFSAEFPKEGPSILRIQQVVRGDSAAYFCASSPYKETQYFGPGTRLLVL.

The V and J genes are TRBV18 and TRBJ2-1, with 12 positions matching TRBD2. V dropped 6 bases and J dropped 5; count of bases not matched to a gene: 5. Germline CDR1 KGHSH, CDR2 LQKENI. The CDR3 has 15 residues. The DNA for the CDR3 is TGTGCCAGCTCCCGGACTAGCGGGATCGACAATGAGCAGTTCTTC. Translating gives CASSRTSGIDNEQFF.

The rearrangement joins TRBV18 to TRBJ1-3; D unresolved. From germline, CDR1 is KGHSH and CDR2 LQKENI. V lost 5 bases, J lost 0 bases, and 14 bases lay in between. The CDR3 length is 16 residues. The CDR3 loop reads CASSSQTVPSGNTIYF. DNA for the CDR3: TGTGCCAGCTCATCGCAGACTGTCCCCTCTGGAAACACCATATATTTT.

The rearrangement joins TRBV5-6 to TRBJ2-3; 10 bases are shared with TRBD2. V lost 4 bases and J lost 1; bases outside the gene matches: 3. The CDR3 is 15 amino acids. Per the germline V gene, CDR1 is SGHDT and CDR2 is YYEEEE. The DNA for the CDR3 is TGTGCCAGCAGCGCGCTAGCGGGGGGCACAGATACGCAGTATTTT. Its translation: CASSALAGGTDTQYF.

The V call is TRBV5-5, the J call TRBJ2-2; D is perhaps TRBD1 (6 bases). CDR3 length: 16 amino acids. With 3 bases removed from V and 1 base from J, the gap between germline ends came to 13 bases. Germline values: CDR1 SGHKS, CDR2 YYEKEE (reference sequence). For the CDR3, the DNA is TGTGCCAGCAGCTACACGCAGACAGGGAACACCGGGGAGCTGTTTTTT. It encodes CASSYTQTGNTGELFF.

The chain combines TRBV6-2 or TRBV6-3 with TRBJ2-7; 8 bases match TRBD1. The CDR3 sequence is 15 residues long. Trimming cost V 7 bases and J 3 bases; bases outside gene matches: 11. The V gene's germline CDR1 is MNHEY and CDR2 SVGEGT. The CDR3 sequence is CASTPGDRSFYEQYF. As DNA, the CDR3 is TGTGCCAGCACCCCCGGGGACAGGAGTTTCTACGAGCAGTACTTC.

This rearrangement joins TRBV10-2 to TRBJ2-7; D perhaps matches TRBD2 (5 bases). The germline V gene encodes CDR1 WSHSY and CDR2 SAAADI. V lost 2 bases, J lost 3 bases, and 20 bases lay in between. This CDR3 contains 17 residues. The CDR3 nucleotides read TGCGCCAGCAGTGAGATCTGGGGAAGCGGACTGAGCTACGAGCAGTACTTC. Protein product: CASSEIWGSGLSYEQYF.

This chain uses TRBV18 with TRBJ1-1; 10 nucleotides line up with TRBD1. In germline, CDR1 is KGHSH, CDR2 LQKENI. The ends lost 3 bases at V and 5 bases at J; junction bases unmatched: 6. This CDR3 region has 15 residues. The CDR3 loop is CASSPGQGRVTEAFF. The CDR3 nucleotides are TGTGCCAGCTCACCGGGACAGGGGCGTGTAACTGAAGCTTTCTTT.

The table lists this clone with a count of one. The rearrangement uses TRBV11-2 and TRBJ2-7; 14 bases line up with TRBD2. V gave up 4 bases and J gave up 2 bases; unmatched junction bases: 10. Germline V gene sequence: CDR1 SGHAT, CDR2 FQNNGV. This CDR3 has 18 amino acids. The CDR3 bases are TGTGCCAGCAGCTCCCCGGGACTAGCGGGAGTCCGCCCCTACGAGCAGTACTTC. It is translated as CASSSPGLAGVRPYEQYF.

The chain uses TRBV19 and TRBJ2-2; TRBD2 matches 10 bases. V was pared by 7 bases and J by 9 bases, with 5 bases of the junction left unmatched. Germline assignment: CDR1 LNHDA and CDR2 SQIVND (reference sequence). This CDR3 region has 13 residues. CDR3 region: CASKLAGVRELFF. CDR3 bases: TGTGCCAGTAAGCTAGCGGGAGTTAGGGAGCTGTTTTTT.